Shown below are 14 T cell receptor beta chains from a single sample sequenced in a study of T cell responses to AZD1222 COVID-19 vaccine. Here immunoSEQ multiplex PCR was the method, and the copy in TCRdb shows in-frame clones only, minus some. The repertoire includes 130,000 or so clones, over 90% of them detected once, and 0.85% to 0.95% sits in the top ten. Here the sequenced sample was peripheral blood, taken on day 0 of MenACWY control vaccination. The receptors come from an adult in good health.

CDR3 loop: CASSQDFDTLGVNEQFF. CDR3 coding DNA: TGCGCCAGCAGCCAAGATTTCGACACATTGGGAGTGAATGAGCAGTTCTTC. The genes are TRBV4-1 and TRBJ2-1, with D possibly TRBD2 on 5 matching bases. V lost 0 bases to trimming and J lost 7 bases, with 19 bases between them. Germline CDR1 MGHRA, CDR2 YSYEKL. The CDR3 has 17 residues.

The rearrangement joins TRBV15 to TRBJ1-3, with TRBD1 identical over 8 bases. The junction had 10 bases not matched to a gene; V was cut back by 0 bases and J by 0 bases. CDR1 and CDR2 (germline): LNHNV, YYDKDF (reference sequence). The CDR3 runs to 19 residues. CDR3 region: CATSRDIDRGPTSGNTIYF. Here the CDR3 DNA reads TGTGCCACCAGCAGAGATATTGACAGGGGACCGACCTCTGGAAACACCATATATTTT.

V is TRBV28 and J is TRBJ1-4; possibly TRBD1 for D (6 bases). Between the trimmed V and J ends, which lost 10 bases and 7 bases, there was a span of 13 bases. CDR1 and CDR2 (germline): MDHEN, SYDVKM. The CDR3 has 12 amino acids. The CDR3 sequence: CATRGGGEKLFF. The DNA for the CDR3 is TGTGCCACCAGAGGGGGGGGTGAAAAACTGTTTTTT.

The rearrangement links TRBV30 to TRBJ1-3; D remains ambiguous. Germline V gene lookup returns CDR1 GTSNPN and CDR2 SVGIG (reference sequence). The V and J ends lost 4 bases and 3 bases respectively, with 4 bases between them. The CDR3 loop spans 11 amino acids. CDR3 in amino acids: CAWKSGNTIYF. CDR3 sequence (DNA): TGTGCCTGGAAGAGTGGAAACACCATATATTTT.

The chain uses TRBV27 and TRBJ2-1; a possible D gene is TRBD2 (5 bases). The CDR3 totals 12 residues. Per the germline V gene, CDR1 is MNHEY and CDR2 is SMNVEV (reference sequence). V lost 8 bases and J lost 10, with 15 bases in between. This chain's CDR3 is CASGLVTGEQFF. The CDR3, as DNA: TGTGCCAGCGGCCTAGTAACGGGGGAGCAGTTCTTC.

This chain connects TRBV6-6 to TRBJ2-7; 9 bases are shared with TRBD2. This CDR3 spans 14 amino acids. CDR1 and CDR2 (germline): MNHNY, SVGAGI (reference sequence). The trim removed 9 bases at V and 0 bases at J, leaving 6 bases unmatched. The CDR3 nucleotides are TGTGCCAGTAAAGGTAGCGGGAGCTCCTACGAGCAGTACTTC. This translates into CASKGSGSSYEQYF.

The gene calls are TRBV6-5 and TRBJ1-5; D unresolved. The germline V and J ends were trimmed by 5 bases and 7 bases, with 18 bases remaining between them. CDR3 length: 15 amino acids. Per the germline V gene, CDR1 is MNHEY and CDR2 is SVGAGI. The CDR3 reads CASSQRRSPTQPQHF. In nucleotides, the CDR3 is TGTGCCAGCAGTCAAAGAAGGAGCCCGACCCAGCCCCAGCATTTT.

The chain uses TRBV6-5 and TRBJ2-7; D is unclear. Germline V lookup: CDR1 MNHEY, CDR2 SVGAGI. CDR3 length: 10 residues. V lost 8 bases and J lost 2, with 4 bases in between. The DNA of the CDR3 is TGTGCCAGCCAGGCCTACGAGCAGTACTTC. Protein product: CASQAYEQYF.

The J gene is TRBJ1-2, the V gene TRBV10-3, with a possible D match to TRBD1 (5 bases). The CDR3 totals 14 residues. CDR1 is ENHRY, CDR2 SYGVKD, per germline. V lost 0 bases, J lost 5 bases, and 10 bases lay in between. The chain's CDR3 is CAISESLTGYGYTF. CDR3 coding DNA: TGTGCCATCAGTGAGTCTTTAACAGGTTATGGCTACACCTTC.

This clone is a singleton in its sample. The V gene is TRBV7-9, the J gene TRBJ2-6, with D possibly TRBD1 on 5 matching bases. Germline V CDR1 and CDR2: SEHNR, FQNEAQ (reference sequence). CDR3 length: 18 residues. V dropped 5 bases and J dropped 0 bases, with 17 bases sitting between them. The CDR3 is CASSEKQGSFSGANVLTF. The DNA for the CDR3 is TGTGCCAGCAGCGAAAAGCAGGGTTCGTTCTCTGGGGCCAACGTCCTGACTTTC.

The rearrangement links TRBV7-2 to TRBJ2-6, with 7 bases aligning to TRBD1. This CDR3 region has 15 residues. Germline assignment: CDR1 SGHTA and CDR2 FQGNSA. J was trimmed by 2 bases and V by 4 bases; bases with no gene match: 2. The CDR3 region has the DNA TGTGCCAGCAGCTCGACAGGGACTGGGGCCAACGTCCTGACTTTC. It translates to CASSSTGTGANVLTF. The variable domain in full, with the rest retrieved from reference TRBV7-2 and TRBJ2-6, is GAGVSQSPSNKVTEKGKDVELRCDPISGHTALYWYRQSLGQGLEFLIYFQGNSAPDKSGLPSDRFSAERTGGSVSTLTIQRTQQEDSAVYLCASSSTGTGANVLTFGAGSRLTVL.

This clone was recorded a few times. J is TRBJ1-3 and V is TRBV9; unclear D gene. From germline, CDR1 is SGDLS and CDR2 YYNGEE. The CDR3 consists of 16 residues. Trimming shortened V by 4 bases and J by 0 bases, and 14 bases separated the two germline ends. The CDR3 here is CASSPMLAISGNTIYF. CDR3 coding DNA: TGTGCCAGCAGCCCGATGTTAGCGATCTCTGGAAACACCATATATTTT.

The chain employs TRBV7-9 and TRBJ2-3; D not resolved. V lost 2 bases to trimming and J lost 1 base, with 10 bases between them. Germline values: CDR1 SEHNR, CDR2 FQNEAQ (reference sequence). The CDR3 loop spans 15 amino acids. CDR3 loop: CASSLRTPRTDTQYF. The CDR3 coding sequence is TGTGCCAGCAGCTTACGTACACCCCGCACAGATACGCAGTATTTT. The full variable domain, its missing parts supplied by reference TRBV7-9 and TRBJ2-3, is DTGVSQNPRHKITKRGQNVTFRCDPISEHNRLYWYRQTLGQGPEFLTYFQNEAQLEKSRLLSDRFSAERPKGSFSTLEIQRTEQGDSAMYLCASSLRTPRTDTQYFGPGTRLTVL.

V is TRBV18 and J is TRBJ2-7; D is unresolved. V dropped 8 bases and J dropped 0 bases, with 14 bases sitting between them. The CDR3 runs 14 residues. From germline, CDR1 is KGHSH and CDR2 LQKENI. CDR3 loop: CASVKNGDSYEQYF. CDR3 nucleotides: TGTGCCAGCGTCAAGAACGGCGACTCCTACGAGCAGTACTTC. Combining the CDR3 with reference TRBV18 and TRBJ2-7 gives the whole variable domain NAGVMQNPRHLVRRRGQEARLRCSPMKGHSHVYWYRQLPEEGLKFMVYLQKENIIDESGMPKERFSAEFPKEGPSILRIQQVVRGDSAAYFCASVKNGDSYEQYFGPGTRLTVT.